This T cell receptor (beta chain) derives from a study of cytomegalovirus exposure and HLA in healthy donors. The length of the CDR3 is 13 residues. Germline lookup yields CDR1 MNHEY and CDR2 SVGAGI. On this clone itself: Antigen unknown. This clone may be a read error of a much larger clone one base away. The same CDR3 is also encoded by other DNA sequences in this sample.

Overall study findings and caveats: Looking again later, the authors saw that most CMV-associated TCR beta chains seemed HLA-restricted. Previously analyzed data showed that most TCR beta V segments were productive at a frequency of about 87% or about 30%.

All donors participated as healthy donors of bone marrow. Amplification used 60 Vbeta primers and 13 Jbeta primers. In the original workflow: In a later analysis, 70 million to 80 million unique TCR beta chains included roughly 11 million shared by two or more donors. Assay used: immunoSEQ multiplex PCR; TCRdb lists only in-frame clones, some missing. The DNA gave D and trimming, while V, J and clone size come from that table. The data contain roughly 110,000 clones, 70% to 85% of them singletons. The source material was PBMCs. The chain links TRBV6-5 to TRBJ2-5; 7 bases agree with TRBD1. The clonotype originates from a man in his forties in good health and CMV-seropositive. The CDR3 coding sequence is TGTGCCAGTAGTTCGGGACAGCAAGAGACCCAGTACTTC. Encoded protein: CASSSGQQETQYF.